Listed here are 14 T cell receptor beta chains from one sample, sequenced in a study of cytomegalovirus exposure and HLA in healthy donors. The PCR had 60 Vbeta and 13 Jbeta primers. Repertoires were generated with immunoSEQ multiplex PCR, while TCRdb's copy carries only in-frame clones and drops some. This table holds about 190,000 clones, 75% to 90% found once. The sequenced sample consisted of PBMCs. Receptor source: a woman aged 45-60 years in good health and CMV-seropositive.

The chain has TRBV19 and TRBJ2-7; D is possibly TRBD1 (6 bases). V was shortened by 5 bases and J by 3 bases, with 17 bases between the two germline ends. Germline lookup yields CDR1 LNHDA and CDR2 SQIVND (reference sequence). The CDR3 is 15 amino acids. The CDR3 loop reads CASSPPGVGLYEQYF. CDR3 bases: TGTGCCAGTAGTCCCCCAGGGGTAGGGCTCTACGAGCAGTACTTC.

The chain links TRBV4-1 to TRBJ2-5, with 12 bases aligning to TRBD2. This CDR3 has 17 amino acids. V trimming: 4 bases; J trimming: 1 base; junction bases outside the gene matches: 7. Germline V gene sequence: CDR1 MGHRA, CDR2 YSYEKL. DNA for the CDR3: TGCGCCAGCAGCCGGGGAACTAGCGGGGGGATCCAAGAGACCCAGTACTTC. Translating it yields CASSRGTSGGIQETQYF.

This chain links TRBV4-2 with TRBJ2-7; maybe TRBD1 (5 bases). V lost 5 bases and J lost 0, with 17 bases in between. CDR3 length equals 16 residues. From germline, CDR1 is LGHNA and CDR2 YNFKEQ. In DNA form, the CDR3 reads TGTGCCAGCAGCTTCACACCTTTCAGGGTCTCCTACGAGCAGTACTTC. Its protein product is CASSFTPFRVSYEQYF.

CDR3 bases: TGTGCCAGCAGTGTGGAGGGAGGGGCCAAAAACATTCAGTACTTC. Amino acid sequence: CASSVEGGAKNIQYF. This chain links TRBV6-1 with TRBJ2-4; 7 bases map to TRBD2. The CDR3 consists of 15 residues. After removal of 4 bases from V and 1 base from J, the junction contained 4 bases not matched to a gene. Germline CDR1 MNHNS, CDR2 SASEGT.

This clone was detected a few times. This sequence joins TRBV5-6 and TRBJ1-4, with D maybe TRBD1 (5 bases). The CDR3 totals 15 residues. Per germline, CDR1 SGHDT and CDR2 YYEEEE. The V and J ends lost 4 bases and 5 bases respectively, with 15 bases between them. The CDR3 region is CASSLTAGSNEKLFF. The CDR3, as DNA: TGTGCCAGCAGCCTCACGGCAGGGTCGAATGAAAAACTGTTTTTT.

The rearrangement uses TRBV6-1 and TRBJ2-5; no definite D call. The V gene's germline CDR1 is MNHNS and CDR2 SASEGT. The CDR3 has 13 residues. V dropped 1 base and J dropped 11 bases, with 14 bases sitting between them. The DNA of the CDR3 is TGTGCCAGCAGTGAAGGGTCCAGCGAGGAGCAGTACTTC. Its protein is CASSEGSSEEQYF.

V is TRBV29-1 and J is TRBJ2-5; the D gene is possibly TRBD2 (7 bases). V lost 4 bases to trimming and J lost 5 bases, with 14 bases between them. Germline V gives CDR1 SQVTM, CDR2 ANQGSEA. This CDR3 has 13 amino acids. In DNA, the CDR3 is TGCAGCGTTGGCCGGGGGGCCGACGAGACCCAGTACTTC. It translates to CSVGRGADETQYF.

Details on this clone: At one of its ends the junction is not consistent with the germline gene, which may arise from a read error. The rearrangement joins TRBV2 to TRBJ2-7; D ambiguous. CDR3 size: 12 residues. The V gene's germline CDR1 is SNHLY and CDR2 FYNNEI. CDR3 residues: CASSQISHEQYF. For the CDR3, the DNA is TGTGCCAGCTCCCAGATCTCCCACGAGCAGTACTTC. Full variable domain (outside the CDR3, taken from reference TRBV2 and TRBJ2-7): EPEVTQTPSHQVTQMGQEVILRCVPISNHLYFYWYRQILGQKVEFLVSFYNNEISEKSEIFDDQFSVERPDGSNFTLKIRSTKLEDSAMYFCASSQISHEQYFGPGTRLTVT.

The chain uses TRBV9 and TRBJ1-3; TRBD1 agrees at 8 bases. Germline-derived CDR1 and CDR2 are SGDLS and YYNGEE. The J segment lost 4 bases and the V segment lost 2 bases, leaving 2 bases of the junction unmatched. CDR3 size: 14 residues. The CDR3 loop is CASSVGQGGNTIYF. CDR3 in DNA: TGTGCCAGCAGCGTCGGACAGGGAGGAAACACCATATATTTT.

The chain employs TRBV4-3 and TRBJ2-6; 8 nucleotides line up with TRBD1. The CDR3 extends over 16 amino acids. In germline, CDR1 is LGHNA, CDR2 YSLEER. Germline trimming cut 3 bases from V and 3 bases from J; bases unmatched to any gene: 4. CDR3 residues: CASSHTGGYGANVLTF. The CDR3 DNA reads TGCGCCAGCAGCCACACAGGGGGTTATGGGGCCAACGTCCTGACTTTC.

This chain joins TRBV25-1 and TRBJ1-6; D not certain. The CDR3 consists of 15 residues. CDR1 MGHDK and CDR2 SYGVNS come from the germline V gene. Trimming shortened V by 1 base and J by 8 bases, and 12 bases separated the two germline ends. CDR3 DNA: TGTGCCAGCAGTGAATGGGCAGTTCAATATTCACCCCTCCACTTT. Its translation is CASSEWAVQYSPLHF.

About this clone: The sample carries other DNA sequences with the same CDR3. The rearrangement links TRBV7-8 to TRBJ2-7, with 7 positions matching TRBD1. CDR3 length: 14 amino acids. Germline V gives CDR1 SGHVS, CDR2 FQNEAQ. With V trimmed by 5 bases and J by 0 bases, 4 bases remained unmatched. This CDR3 is CASSRRDSSYEQYF. As DNA, the CDR3 is TGTGCCAGCAGCCGACGGGACAGCTCCTACGAGCAGTACTTC.

The chain recombines TRBV28 with TRBJ2-7, with 8 bases lining up with TRBD2. Germline V CDR1 and CDR2: MDHEN, SYDVKM. With V trimmed by 3 bases and J by 9 bases, 4 bases remained unmatched. The CDR3 sequence is 12 residues long. The CDR3 nucleotides are TGTGCCAGCAGTTTGGGACGGGGGGGGCAGTACTTC. Translating gives CASSLGRGGQYF.

The chain combines TRBV27 with TRBJ2-1; tentatively, D is TRBD1 (6 bases). V lost 3 bases to trimming and J lost 5 bases, with 14 bases between them. The length of the CDR3 is 15 residues. Germline V gene sequence: CDR1 MNHEY, CDR2 SMNVEV (reference sequence). DNA of the CDR3: TGTGCCAGCAGTTTGGACAGACTAACTGACAATGAGCAGTTCTTC. Protein: CASSLDRLTDNEQFF.